The 24 T cell receptor beta chains in this list originate from one sample, sequenced in a study of identical twins. TCRdb re-called the 5' RACE reads through MiXCR, storing one row per CDR3 protein. The sample has about 890,000 distinct CDR3 sequences; over 9% are singletons. The sample also formed part of further work on yellow fever vaccine responses in identical twins.

Material: PBMCs. The source of these receptors is a woman between 18 and 29 years old in good health.

The chain combines TRBV6-4 with TRBJ2-2; D tentatively fits TRBD1 or TRBD2 (6 bases each). The CDR3 spans 15 residues. Germline V lookup: CDR1 MRHNA, CDR2 SNTAGT. V was trimmed by 2 bases and J by 4 bases, leaving 11 bases between them. This chain's CDR3 is CASSDPSGATGELFF. The DNA of the CDR3 is TGTGCCAGCAGTGACCCCTCGGGGGCCACCGGGGAGCTGTTTTTT.

Remarks on this clonotype: Without the conserved terminal phenylalanine or tryptophan, this CDR3 likely stems from a read error. The CDR3 nucleotides are TGTGCCAGTAGTGGGAGGAGTTTCGGCGGGGAGCTGTTTCTT. Encoded protein: CASSGRSFGGELFL. This chain connects TRBV19 to TRBJ2-2; D perhaps matches TRBD2 (6 bases). Germline CDR1 is LNHDA and CDR2 is SQIVND (reference sequence). CDR3 length: 14 amino acids. With 5 bases removed from V and 7 bases from J, the gap between germline ends came to 14 bases.

The chain uses TRBV12-3 or TRBV12-4 and TRBJ2-2, with a possible D match to TRBD1 (7 bases). The V and J ends lost 5 bases and 6 bases respectively, with 16 bases between them. The CDR3 contains 15 residues. This CDR3 is CASSTSAGGPGELFF. DNA of the CDR3: TGTGCCAGCAGTACGTCCGCAGGGGGGCCCGGGGAGCTGTTTTTT.

This clonotype has ten or more counts. This chain joins TRBV5-1 and TRBJ1-1; D remains unclear. V lost 0 bases to trimming and J lost 4 bases, with 13 bases between them. The CDR3 loop spans 15 amino acids. Germline V gives CDR1 SGHRS, CDR2 YFSETQ. CDR3 protein: CASSLDTAVATEAFF. In DNA form, the CDR3 reads TGCGCCAGCAGCTTGGACACCGCGGTGGCCACTGAAGCTTTCTTT.

There are a few counts of this clonotype. V gene TRBV5-1 combines with J gene TRBJ2-2; no reliable D call. Per germline, CDR1 SGHRS and CDR2 YFSETQ. This CDR3 comprises 12 residues. Deletions cut 4 bases from V and 8 bases from J, with 9 bases between. Here the CDR3 reads CASSIDGGELFF. CDR3 sequence (DNA): TGCGCCAGCAGCATCGATGGGGGGGAGCTGTTTTTT. The full variable domain, its missing parts supplied by reference TRBV5-1 and TRBJ2-2, is KAGVTQTPRYLIKTRGQQVTLSCSPISGHRSVSWYQQTPGQGLQFLFEYFSETQRNKGNFPGRFSGRQFSNSRSEMNVSTLELGDSALYLCASSIDGGELFFGEGSRLTVL.

The chain employs TRBV11-2 and TRBJ2-3, with 7 bases lining up with TRBD1. The CDR3 is 15 amino acids. Trimming at V came to 2 bases and at J to 5 bases, leaving 7 bases not matched to a gene. CDR1 is SGHAT and CDR2 is FQNNGV in the germline V gene. CDR3 amino acids: CASSLRPGGEDTQYF. For the CDR3, the DNA is TGTGCCAGCAGCTTAAGACCAGGGGGAGAAGATACGCAGTATTTT.

This clonotype was seen at least ten times. The rearrangement joins TRBV12-3 or TRBV12-4 to TRBJ1-5; 7 bases align to TRBD1. The CDR3 runs 13 residues. J lost 4 bases, V lost 10 bases, and 7 bases had no gene match. The CDR3 is CATRQGLNQPQHF. The CDR3 DNA reads TGTGCCACCCGACAGGGTCTTAATCAGCCCCAGCATTTT.

This clonotype was seen only a few times. The rearrangement links TRBV28 to TRBJ1-2; possibly TRBD1 for D (6 bases). V was clipped by 5 bases and J by 5 bases, with 15 bases between them. The CDR3 contains 14 residues. Germline CDR1 MDHEN, CDR2 SYDVKM. In DNA form, the CDR3 reads TGTGCCAGCAGTCCTGAGGACAGACCATATGGCTACACCTTC. Translation gives CASSPEDRPYGYTF.

A few counts support this clonotype. The rearrangement joins TRBV5-1 to TRBJ2-1; D possibly uses TRBD1 or TRBD2 (5 bases each). Germline V gene data show CDR1 as SGHRS and CDR2 as YFSETQ. Trimming stripped 0 bases from V and 5 bases from J, with 15 bases between. The CDR3 is made up of 16 amino acids. The CDR3 loop is CASSLGPGRLNNEQFF. CDR3 sequence (DNA): TGCGCCAGCAGCTTGGGCCCGGGACGGCTAAACAATGAGCAGTTCTTC.

The chain couples TRBV7-9 to TRBJ2-2; 9 positions match TRBD2. CDR1 SEHNR and CDR2 FQNEAQ come from the germline V gene (reference sequence). The V and J ends lost 5 bases and 3 bases, in that order; junction bases with no gene match: 7. The CDR3 covers 16 residues. This CDR3 reads CASSGVAGDYTGELFF. CDR3 sequence (DNA): TGTGCCAGCAGCGGGGTAGCGGGGGATTACACCGGGGAGCTGTTTTTT. Full variable domain (outside the CDR3, taken from reference TRBV7-9 and TRBJ2-2): DTGVSQNPRHKITKRGQNVTFRCDPISEHNRLYWYRQTLGQGPEFLTYFQNEAQLEKSRLLSDRFSAERPKGSFSTLEIQRTEQGDSAMYLCASSGVAGDYTGELFFGEGSRLTVL.

The rearrangement uses TRBV5-1 and TRBJ2-7; D not certain. The CDR3 spans 16 residues. In germline, CDR1 is SGHRS, CDR2 YFSETQ. Trimming left V 2 bases short and J 2 bases short, with 17 bases between. In DNA form, the CDR3 reads TGCGCCAGCAGCTTCGATCTAGTGCCGCTGACCTACGAGCAGTACGTC. It yields the protein CASSFDLVPLTYEQYV.

This clonotype has just a few counts. This rearrangement joins TRBV27 to TRBJ2-7; 8 bases are shared with TRBD2. This CDR3 has 17 amino acids. Germline V gives CDR1 MNHEY, CDR2 SMNVEV (reference sequence). After removal of 6 bases from V and 1 base from J, the junction contained 14 bases not matched to a gene. The CDR3 sequence is CASSHLRGSGTSYEQYF. The DNA of the CDR3 is TGTGCCAGCAGCCACCTAAGGGGTAGCGGGACTTCCTACGAGCAGTACTTC.

This clonotype was detected a few times. The chain carries TRBV12-3 or TRBV12-4 and TRBJ2-1, with 12 bases fitting TRBD1. The length of the CDR3 is 15 residues. Trimming removed 4 bases from V and 5 bases from J; junction bases left unmatched: 3. CDR3 DNA sequence: TGTGCCAGCAGTTCCGGGACAGGGGGCCACAATGAGCAGTTCTTC. Protein sequence: CASSSGTGGHNEQFF.

V and J are TRBV27 and TRBJ2-2; a possible D gene is TRBD1 (5 bases). Germline CDR1 and CDR2: MNHEY and SMNVEV (reference sequence). The CDR3 loop spans 18 amino acids. Trimming removed 6 bases from V and 0 bases from J, with 20 bases in between. The CDR3 bases are TGTGCCAGCAGGCCACTCAGTCAGGGTTTCGCGAACACCGGGGAGCTGTTTTTT. It specifies CASRPLSQGFANTGELFF.

This chain links TRBV12-3 or TRBV12-4 with TRBJ2-1; D is perhaps TRBD1 (6 bases). The length of the CDR3 is 15 residues. The V and J ends lost 5 bases and 6 bases respectively, with 17 bases between them. The CDR3 DNA reads TGTGCCAGCAGTCTCCGCTCCGGACAGATCAATGAGCAGTTCTTC. It is translated as CASSLRSGQINEQFF.

The rearrangement joins TRBV5-1 to TRBJ2-1; maybe TRBD2 (5 bases). From germline, CDR1 is SGHRS and CDR2 YFSETQ. CDR3 length: 15 residues. Trimming removed 3 bases at V and 8 bases at J, with 18 bases between. CDR3 loop: CASSSRGDGMYEQFF. The CDR3 coding sequence is TGCGCCAGCAGCTCCCGGGGAGATGGGATGTATGAGCAGTTCTTC. The whole variable domain, filled in from reference TRBV5-1 and TRBJ2-1, reads KAGVTQTPRYLIKTRGQQVTLSCSPISGHRSVSWYQQTPGQGLQFLFEYFSETQRNKGNFPGRFSGRQFSNSRSEMNVSTLELGDSALYLCASSSRGDGMYEQFFGPGTRLTVL.

J is TRBJ1-5 and V is TRBV20-1; 8 bases map to TRBD1. There are 13 residues in the CDR3. After removal of 6 bases from V and 7 bases from J, the junction contained 8 bases not matched to a gene. Germline CDR1 and CDR2: DFQATT and SNEGSKA (reference sequence). CDR3 DNA: TGCAGTGCGCAGACAGGGGTCTTCCAGCCCCAGCATTTT. This codes for CSAQTGVFQPQHF.

This clonotype was detected only a few times. The chain employs TRBV20-1 and TRBJ2-1; D may be TRBD1 or TRBD2 (5 bases each). The CDR3 has 14 residues. Trimming left V 6 bases short and J 5 bases short, with 17 bases between. Per the germline V gene, CDR1 is DFQATT and CDR2 is SNEGSKA (reference sequence). CDR3 bases: TGCAGTGCCCTCCGGGCCGGGGCTAACAATGAGCAGTTCTTC. As protein: CSALRAGANNEQFF.

This clonotype has more than one count but fewer than ten. The rearrangement joins TRBV5-6 to TRBJ1-1; no reliable D call. This CDR3 region has 11 residues. Trimming stripped 4 bases from V and 10 bases from J, with 11 bases between. Germline V gene data show CDR1 as SGHDT and CDR2 as YYEEEE. CDR3 amino acids: CASSQSGSAFF. The CDR3 DNA reads as TGTGCCAGCAGCCAAAGTGGGTCAGCTTTCTTT.

The sample holds a few counts of this clonotype. This rearrangement joins TRBV20-1 to TRBJ2-1, with 10 bases aligning to TRBD2. V trimming: 3 bases; J trimming: 4 bases; junction bases outside the gene matches: 6. The CDR3 is 15 amino acids. Germline values: CDR1 DFQATT, CDR2 SNEGSKA (reference sequence). CDR3 loop: CSASKSSGGYNEQFF. In DNA form, the CDR3 reads TGCAGTGCTAGTAAGTCTAGCGGGGGATACAATGAGCAGTTCTTC.

This clonotype appeared a few times. This chain connects TRBV4-1 to TRBJ1-2, with D uncertain. The CDR3 contains 11 residues. Germline V gene lookup returns CDR1 MGHRA and CDR2 YSYEKL. Between the trimmed V and J ends, which lost 1 base and 8 bases, there was a span of 5 bases. The CDR3 region is CASSQALGYTF. The CDR3 bases are TGCGCCAGCAGCCAAGCACTAGGCTACACCTTC.

A few counts support this clonotype. The rearrangement uses TRBV7-9 and TRBJ2-3; TRBD1 aligns across 9 bases. Germline CDR1 reads SEHNR; CDR2 reads FQNEAQ (reference sequence). The CDR3 consists of 15 residues. V shed 3 bases and J 3 bases; nucleotides not matched to a gene: 4. As DNA, the CDR3 is TGTGCCAGCAGCTTCGGACAGGGGAAGACAGATACGCAGTATTTT. It is translated as CASSFGQGKTDTQYF.

This clonotype turned up a few times. The J gene is TRBJ2-6, the V gene TRBV28; D gene unclear. Deletions cut 6 bases from V and 4 bases from J, with 16 bases between. The germline V gene has CDR1 MDHEN and CDR2 SYDVKM. The length of the CDR3 is 16 residues. The CDR3 protein is CASREWSLAGANVLTF. The CDR3 DNA is TGTGCCAGCAGGGAGTGGTCCCTTGCCGGGGCCAACGTCCTGACTTTC.

This clonotype turned up a few times. The CDR3 loop is CASSPGGPTNTGELFF. CDR3 DNA sequence: TGCGCCAGCAGCCCTGGGGGCCCTACGAACACCGGGGAGCTGTTTTTT. The chain recombines TRBV5-1 with TRBJ2-2; D is possibly TRBD1 (6 bases). Trimming took off 4 bases at V and 0 bases at J, with 13 bases between the two ends. This CDR3 is built from 16 residues. CDR1 is SGHRS, CDR2 YFSETQ, per germline.